Listed here is a single TCR beta chain. The sample originates from a study of human T cells and chemical hapten exposure. Germline V gene lookup returns CDR1 MNHEY and CDR2 SVGEGT. This CDR3 contains 13 residues. The V end lost 8 bases, the J end lost 1 base, and 11 bases lay between the germline ends. The time point denotes: patch test 1, 2 weeks after DPC sensitization. Treatment defined: therapeutic diphenylcyclopropenone sensitization with weekly scalp DPC. TCRdb called the RACE reads again in MiXCR, with one record for every CDR3 protein. There are 95,000 to 150,000 distinct CDR3 sequences in the sample; approximately 13% occur only once, and about 0.9% lies in the top ten.

This specimen was whole blood, taken in connection with sensitization to the hapten diphenylcyclopropenone (DPC). The clonotype originates from a man aged 18 to 29 with alopecia areata. Some clones in this sample may be carry-over from other donors' samples. The V gene is TRBV6-2 or TRBV6-3, the J gene TRBJ1-1, with D possibly TRBD1 on 5 matching bases. The CDR3 DNA reads as TGTGCCAGCGGGGGACCTACGAACACTGAAGCTTTCTTT. Translation: CASGGPTNTEAFF.